This T cell receptor beta chain was identified in a study of blood T cell repertoires in COVID-19. Study context: The origin of the acute and convalescent COVID-19 samples was the United States, Italy and Spain. T cells, B-cell-depleted T cells, or PBMCs supplied cDNA or gDNA.

Original handling: Quantification of nucleated cells was approximated via reference gene primer amplification. TCRdb's copy holds only in-frame clones and misses some; the assay was immunoSEQ multiplex PCR. That table furnishes V, J and clone size, whereas the DNA furnished D and trimming. The table shows approximately 150,000 clones, with roughly 85% occurring only once. The CDR3 length is 14 residues. Between the trimmed V and J ends, which lost 3 bases and 4 bases, there was a span of 12 bases. The germline CDR1 and CDR2 sequences are SEHNR and FQNEAQ (reference sequence). The material sequenced was peripheral blood. This TCR came from a woman at least 80 years old with acute or convalescent COVID-19. The chain combines TRBV7-9 with TRBJ1-1; D not certain. As DNA, the CDR3 is TGTGCCAGCAGCTTGGAGGGTTGGGGCACTGAAGCTTTCTTT. It translates to CASSLEGWGTEAFF.